The TCR beta chain described here comes from a study of cytomegalovirus exposure and HLA in healthy donors. Study results and limitations: Follow-up analysis seemed to connect common viral pathogens with several of the most significant clusters identified. In a later analysis, HLA-associated beta chains showed higher expansion and lower generation probabilities than comparable chains.

As concerns this clone: Antigen: not known.

Trimming took off 6 bases at V and 6 bases at J, with 16 bases between the two ends. CDR1 and CDR2 (germline): SNHLY, FYNNEI. This CDR3 has 14 residues. Primers for the PCR totalled 60 Vbeta and 13 Jbeta. Method: immunoSEQ multiplex PCR; TCRdb's copy keeps in-frame clones and lacks some. The sample contains 130,000 or so clones, roughly 78% of which appear only once. J is TRBJ2-3 and V is TRBV2; a possible D gene is TRBD1 (5 bases). Material: PBMCs. This clonotype was sampled from a middle-aged woman in good health and CMV-seronegative. The CDR3 loop reads CASSVQGPHDTQYF. CDR3 nucleotide sequence: TGTGCCAGCAGCGTCCAGGGTCCCCATGATACGCAGTATTTT.